The rows below give T cell receptor beta chains drawn from one sample of a study of shared T cell receptors in the human thymus. The data were produced by immunoSEQ multiplex PCR, yet TCRdb's version contains in-frame clones alone and is incomplete. Seen here are more than 550,000 clones, around 87% observed once, and the top ten hold roughly 0.0089%. These data are also associated with another study on human thymus T cells.

Material for sequencing was thymocytes. The origin of the receptors is a boy less than two years old with a congenital heart defect. Both conserved end residues are part of each CDR3. The D gene is left open where the match is weak. The size of a clone is reported for some rows only, either as once, few or many, or as a class for expanded clones.

>TRBJ2-7|11|NA|TRBV19|NA
CAAGAWNEQYF
TGTGCCGCGGGTGCATGGAACGAGCAGTACTTC
>TRBJ1-2|13|NA|TRBV28|NA
CASRGGKEYGYTF
TGTGCCAGCAGAGGAGGGAAGGAGTATGGCTACACCTTC
>TRBJ2-1|14|few|TRBV19|TRBD2
CASSMGGGDNEQFF
TGTGCCAGTAGTATGGGCGGGGGGGACAATGAGCAGTTCTTC
>TRBJ1-3|14|few|TRBV5-4|TRBD1
CASSGQESGNTIYF
TGTGCCAGCAGCGGACAGGAATCTGGAAACACCATATATTTT
>TRBJ1-6|12|NA|TRBV19|NA
CARKKEGSPLHF
TGTGCCAGAAAGAAGGAGGGTTCACCCCTCCACTTT
>TRBJ1-2|14|few|TRBV5-6|TRBD1
CASSSRPGGYGYTF
TGTGCCAGCAGCTCCCGACCAGGGGGCTATGGCTACACCTTC
>TRBJ1-5|13|NA|TRBV9|NA
CASSVSSNQPQHF
TGTGCCAGCAGCGTGAGTAGCAATCAGCCCCAGCATTTT
>TRBJ2-2|14|NA|TRBV7-6|NA
CASSRTLPPGELFF
TGTGCCAGCAGCCGGACTCTGCCCCCCGGGGAGCTGTTTTTT
>TRBJ2-3|18|NA|TRBV4-1|TRBD1
CASSHVSHGDRGRDTQYF
TGCGCCAGCAGCCACGTTTCGCATGGGGACAGGGGCAGAGATACGCAGTATTTT
>TRBJ2-3|10|NA|TRBV7-2|TRBD2
CASSRGGKDF
TGTGCCAGCAGCCGCGGGGGGAAAGACTTT
>TRBJ2-2|17|NA|TRBV9|NA
CASSTLPLTLNPGELFF
TGTGCCAGCAGCACCCTCCCCCTGACTCTTAACCCCGGGGAGCTGTTTTTT
>TRBJ1-1|13|NA|TRBV7-9|NA
CASSLGSSRRAFF
TGTGCCAGCAGCTTAGGCTCATCTAGGAGGGCTTTCTTT
>TRBJ2-7|16|NA|TRBV6-5|TRBD1
CASSSNRDRGSYEQYF
TGTGCCAGCAGTTCGAACCGGGACAGGGGATCCTACGAGCAGTACTTC
>TRBJ2-5|15|NA|TRBV18|NA
CASSPPPGDQETQYF
TGTGCCAGCTCACCACCCCCCGGAGATCAAGAGACCCAGTACTTC
>TRBJ1-5|14|NA|TRBV19|NA
CASRRSGGNQPQHF
TGTGCCAGTAGAAGATCAGGGGGCAATCAGCCCCAGCATTTT
>TRBJ2-7|16|NA|TRBV5-1|NA
CASSRLSPVSSYEQYF
TGCGCCAGCAGCCGGTTGAGTCCCGTTAGCTCCTACGAGCAGTACTTC
>TRBJ2-5|22|NA|TRBV4-3|NA
CASSQDLSVYPREGQCQETQYF
TGCGCCAGCAGCCAAGATTTGTCGGTTTACCCCCGCGAAGGACAGTGCCAAGAGACCCAGTACTTC
>TRBJ1-5|13|few|TRBV28|NA
CASRLASNQPQHF
TGTGCCAGCCGCCTGGCAAGCAATCAGCCCCAGCATTTT
>TRBJ2-3|16|NA|TRBV30|TRBD2
CAWCLGVAGSTDTQYF
TGTGCCTGGTGCCTGGGGGTAGCGGGGAGCACAGATACGCAGTATTTT
>TRBJ1-5|13|NA|TRBV10-3|NA
CAISERGRQPQHF
TGTGCCATCAGTGAGCGGGGGAGGCAGCCCCAGCATTTT
>TRBJ1-2|14|NA|TRBV30|TRBD1
CAGPTGEMHYGYTF
TGTGCCGGACCGACAGGGGAGATGCACTATGGCTACACCTTC
>TRBJ2-7|16|NA|TRBV6-1|TRBD2
CASSDSPGLADYEQYF
TGTGCCAGCAGTGATTCGCCGGGACTAGCGGACTACGAGCAGTACTTC
>TRBJ1-6|16|NA|TRBV5-1|TRBD1
CASSLGTGGLNSPLHF
TGCGCCAGCAGCTTGGGGACAGGGGGCCTTAATTCACCCCTCCACTTT
>TRBJ1-6|15|NA|TRBV25-1|TRBD1
CASSERDRGHSPLHF
TGTGCCAGCAGTGAAAGGGACAGGGGGCACTCACCCCTCCACTTT
>TRBJ2-4|17|NA|TRBV5-4|TRBD2
CASSSIAGGPTKNIQYF
TGTGCCAGCAGCTCAATAGCGGGAGGGCCAACCAAAAACATTCAGTACTTC
>TRBJ2-5|12|NA|TRBV7-9|NA
CASSLFRETQYF
TGTGCCAGCAGCTTATTTCGGGAGACCCAGTACTTC